What follows are 18 T cell receptor beta chains derived from one specimen sequenced in a study of T cells in localized non-small cell lung cancer. TCRdb's copy holds only in-frame clones and misses some; the assay was immunoSEQ multiplex PCR. Here the sample spans tens of thousands of clones, around 81% being singletons. Sample: peripheral blood, taken before any cancer treatment. These receptors all come from a female donor over 55 with stage II squamous cell lung carcinoma.

This clone was picked up one time. CDR3 DNA: TGCGCCAGCAGCCCCACCGGGACAGTGAACGACGAGCAGTACTTC. The encoded protein is CASSPTGTVNDEQYF. The chain combines TRBV5-1 with TRBJ2-7, with TRBD1 matching over 7 bases. The CDR3 totals 15 residues. Per the germline V gene, CDR1 is SGHRS and CDR2 is YFSETQ. The trim removed 4 bases at V and 5 bases at J, leaving 12 bases unmatched.

J is TRBJ2-3 and V is TRBV19; 9 nucleotides agree with TRBD1. This CDR3 comprises 15 residues. The V gene end was trimmed by 4 bases and the J gene end by 5 bases; junction bases not matched to a gene: 7. Germline lookup yields CDR1 LNHDA and CDR2 SQIVND (reference sequence). The CDR3 is CASSKQGAVVDTQYF. The CDR3 DNA reads TGTGCCAGTAGTAAACAGGGGGCGGTGGTAGATACGCAGTATTTT. Supplemented by reference TRBV19 and TRBJ2-3, the full variable domain reads DGGITQSPKYLFRKEGQNVTLSCEQNLNHDAMYWYRQDPGQGLRLIYYSQIVNDFQKGDIAEGYSVSREKKESFPLTVTSAQKNPTAFYLCASSKQGAVVDTQYFGPGTRLTVL.

The chain couples TRBV6-6 to TRBJ1-1, with D maybe TRBD1 (6 bases). Germline loops: CDR1 MNHNY, CDR2 SVGAGI (reference sequence). The germline V and J ends were trimmed by 2 bases and 2 bases, with 9 bases remaining between them. The CDR3 is 14 residues long. The chain's CDR3 is CASSYGGPNTEAFF. In DNA, the CDR3 is TGTGCCAGCAGTTACGGGGGCCCCAACACTGAAGCTTTCTTT.

There are a few counts of this clone. This chain links TRBV5-5 with TRBJ1-2; D is perhaps TRBD1 (6 bases). Looked up from germline, CDR1 is SGHKS and CDR2 is YYEKEE (reference sequence). V gave up 2 bases and J gave up 2 bases, with 19 bases separating them. The CDR3 length is 17 residues. CDR3 nucleotides: TGTGCCAGCAGCTTACGAGGCGGTACAGGGAACAACTATGGCTACACCTTC. It encodes CASSLRGGTGNNYGYTF. The whole variable domain, filled in from reference TRBV5-5 and TRBJ1-2, reads DAGVTQSPTHLIKTRGQQVTLRCSPISGHKSVSWYQQVLGQGPQFIFQYYEKEERGRGNFPDRFSARQFPNYSSELNVNALLLGDSALYLCASSLRGGTGNNYGYTFGSGTRLTVV.

This clone has more than one count but fewer than ten. V is TRBV19 and J is TRBJ1-1; perhaps TRBD1 as D (5 bases). V was shortened by 6 bases and J by 1 base, with 12 bases between the two germline ends. Germline CDR1 and CDR2: LNHDA and SQIVND (reference sequence). The CDR3 is 14 amino acids. DNA for the CDR3: TGTGCCAGTAGGACAGACCCCCGGAACACTGAAGCTTTCTTT. Translating gives CASRTDPRNTEAFF.

Here the CDR3 reads CASSMGQWRPGEQYF. DNA for the CDR3: TGTGCCAGTAGTATGGGACAGTGGCGGCCGGGTGAGCAGTACTTC. The chain couples TRBV19 to TRBJ2-7; 7 bases agree with TRBD1. This CDR3 is 15 amino acids long. From germline, CDR1 is LNHDA and CDR2 SQIVND (reference sequence). The V segment lost 3 bases and the J segment 7 bases; nucleotides outside the gene matches: 12.

The chain links TRBV6-5 to TRBJ1-1, with D unclear. V was pared by 2 bases and J by 1 base, with 5 bases between. The CDR3 spans 13 residues. CDR1 MNHEY and CDR2 SVGAGI come from the germline V gene. The CDR3, as DNA: TGTGCCAGCAGTTACGAGGGGAACACTGAAGCTTTCTTT. Translated, it gives CASSYEGNTEAFF.

The chain uses TRBV19 and TRBJ2-7, with no clear D. This CDR3 has 14 amino acids. V was trimmed by 6 bases and J by 5 bases, leaving 17 bases between them. Germline CDR1 is LNHDA and CDR2 is SQIVND (reference sequence). The CDR3 DNA is TGTGCCAGTAGCCCCCGACGGGCCCCTAACGAGCAGTACTTC. Protein sequence: CASSPRRAPNEQYF.

This clone has only a few counts. The chain has TRBV6-1 and TRBJ2-3; 10 positions agree with TRBD2. Germline CDR1 reads MNHNS; CDR2 reads SASEGT. With 1 base clipped from V and 3 bases from J, the junction kept 4 bases outside the gene matches. The CDR3 contains 16 residues. The CDR3 bases are TGTGCCAGCAGTGAAGAAGCGGGGGGGTCGACAGATACGCAGTATTTT. Its translation: CASSEEAGGSTDTQYF.

In regard to this clone: In the same sample, other DNA sequences code for this CDR3. The chain is built from TRBV6-1 and TRBJ1-1, with D possibly matching TRBD1 (6 bases). The CDR3 spans 13 residues. Deletions cut 5 bases from V and 4 bases from J, with 11 bases between. CDR1 and CDR2 (germline): MNHNS, SASEGT. CDR3 amino acids: CASSRGRGTEAFF. CDR3 bases: TGTGCCAGCAGTCGGGGGCGCGGCACTGAAGCTTTCTTT.

The chain combines TRBV7-7 with TRBJ2-5, with D tentatively TRBD1 or TRBD2 (5 bases each). The CDR3 totals 15 residues. Germline V gene sequence: CDR1 SSHAT, CDR2 FNYEAQ (reference sequence). The V end lost 4 bases, the J end lost 1 base, and 13 bases lay between the germline ends. The CDR3 region is CASSSSPGPQETQYF. CDR3 nucleotide sequence: TGTGCCAGCAGCTCTTCCCCGGGACCCCAAGAGACCCAGTACTTC.

This rearrangement joins TRBV6-1 to TRBJ2-5; no clear D gene. Trimming took 2 bases from V and 0 from J, leaving 7 bases between them. This CDR3 has 14 residues. The germline CDR1 and CDR2 sequences are MNHNS and SASEGT. CDR3 residues: CASSEHLYQETQYF. CDR3 DNA: TGTGCCAGCAGTGAACATTTGTACCAAGAGACCCAGTACTTC.

The chain recombines TRBV6-1 with TRBJ2-4; D is uncertain. The CDR3 spans 16 residues. V lost 2 bases and J 0 bases, leaving 11 bases between the germline ends. Germline V gene sequence: CDR1 MNHNS, CDR2 SASEGT. CDR3 residues: CASSEQEPLAKNIQYF. The CDR3 DNA sequence: TGTGCCAGCAGTGAACAAGAGCCGCTAGCCAAAAACATTCAGTACTTC.

The chain links TRBV5-1 to TRBJ2-5; no definite D call. The germline V and J ends were trimmed by 0 bases and 0 bases, with 18 bases remaining between them. In germline, CDR1 is SGHRS, CDR2 YFSETQ. The CDR3 sequence is 18 residues long. CDR3 DNA: TGCGCCAGCAGCTTGGAGCGCTTTGGTTTACGGAACCAAGAGACCCAGTACTTC. Its translation is CASSLERFGLRNQETQYF.

The chain employs TRBV6-4 and TRBJ2-1; TRBD1 agrees at 10 bases. V lost 4 bases to trimming and J lost 6 bases; unmatched junction nucleotides: 6. The CDR3 consists of 15 residues. Germline V gives CDR1 MRHNA, CDR2 SNTAGT. The CDR3 coding sequence is TGTGCCAGCAGTGTTGGGACAGGGGTAAGCAATGAGCAGTTCTTC. Residues: CASSVGTGVSNEQFF.

This clone was seen only once. The gene calls are TRBV28 and TRBJ1-6; no firm D call. Per germline, CDR1 MDHEN and CDR2 SYDVKM. Trimming left V 5 bases short and J 3 bases short, with 20 bases between. CDR3 length: 18 residues. The CDR3 is CASSPSLGIGSYNSPLHF. The CDR3, as DNA: TGTGCCAGCAGTCCCTCACTTGGAATTGGGAGCTATAATTCACCCCTCCACTTT. The full variable domain, completed using reference TRBV28 and TRBJ1-6, is DVKVTQSSRYLVKRTGEKVFLECVQDMDHENMFWYRQDPGLGLRLIYFSYDVKMKEKGDIPEGYSVSREKKERFSLILESASTNQTSMYLCASSPSLGIGSYNSPLHFGNGTRLTVT.

The chain combines TRBV7-8 with TRBJ1-2; D gene ambiguous. The CDR3 extends over 14 amino acids. The V gene lost 2 bases and the J gene lost 1 base, with 8 bases spanning the gap. From germline, CDR1 is SGHVS and CDR2 FQNEAQ. The CDR3 nucleotides read TGTGCCAGCAGCTTAATCAGGTTTAACTATGGCTACACCTTC. Protein product: CASSLIRFNYGYTF.

For this clone: Other DNA sequences in the same sample also yield this CDR3. V usage is TRBV18 and J usage is TRBJ1-4, with D perhaps matching TRBD1 (5 bases). In germline, CDR1 is KGHSH, CDR2 LQKENI. The CDR3 is 13 amino acids. Trimming stripped 3 bases from V and 4 bases from J, with 6 bases between. The CDR3 loop is CASSPGLNEKLFF. The DNA for the CDR3 is TGTGCCAGCTCACCGGGGCTTAATGAAAAACTGTTTTTT.